The 10 T cell receptor beta chains below all came from one sample that was sequenced in a study of identical twins. TCRdb redid the calling of the 5' RACE reads with MiXCR, one entry per CDR3 protein. The data hold 1.5 million to 2 million distinct CDR3 sequences, with less than 35% observed a single time. The source material was cord blood. The receptors come from a newborn girl in good health.

This sequence joins TRBV20-1 and TRBJ1-2, with TRBD1 matching 12 bases. J gave up 7 bases and V 2 bases, and 2 bases lay outside the gene matches. Germline values: CDR1 DFQATT, CDR2 SNEGSKA (reference sequence). This CDR3 is built from 13 residues. The CDR3 region is CSARTGQGAGYTF. The CDR3, as DNA: TGCAGTGCTAGAACGGGACAGGGGGCTGGCTACACCTTC.

This clonotype was picked up many times. The chain couples TRBV4-2 to TRBJ2-5; perhaps TRBD1 as D (5 bases). The CDR3 consists of 15 residues. Germline CDR1 is LGHNA and CDR2 is YNFKEQ. The ends were cut back, 1 base at V and 0 bases at J, with 9 bases in the middle. This CDR3 reads CASSQVGQYQETQYF. CDR3 nucleotides: TGTGCCAGCAGCCAAGTGGGGCAGTACCAAGAGACCCAGTACTTC.

The table lists this clonotype with a count of one. The genes are TRBV4-2 and TRBJ2-1, with TRBD2 matching over 8 bases. The CDR3 loop spans 16 amino acids. The trim removed 0 bases at V and 5 bases at J, leaving 6 bases unmatched. Per the germline V gene, CDR1 is LGHNA and CDR2 is YNFKEQ. The CDR3 region is CASSQELAGGDNEQFF. CDR3 nucleotide sequence: TGTGCCAGCAGCCAAGAGCTAGCGGGTGGAGACAATGAGCAGTTCTTC.

V and J are TRBV6-1 and TRBJ2-4, with a possible D match to TRBD1 (7 bases). CDR3 length equals 14 residues. With 4 bases removed from V and 12 bases from J, the gap between germline ends came to 19 bases. Germline-derived CDR1 and CDR2 are MNHNS and SASEGT. CDR3 nucleotide sequence: TGTGCCAGCAGTGTAGCTGGCCCAGGGGGGAATCAGTACTTC. Protein product: CASSVAGPGGNQYF.

This chain links TRBV10-3 with TRBJ2-1, with TRBD2 as a possible D gene (6 bases). Trimming took off 3 bases at V and 3 bases at J, with 12 bases between the two ends. Per germline, CDR1 ENHRY and CDR2 SYGVKD. The CDR3 extends over 15 amino acids. The CDR3 reads CAISDAGRGYNEQFF. The CDR3, as DNA: TGTGCCATCAGTGACGCGGGACGAGGCTACAATGAGCAGTTCTTC.

The V call is TRBV3-1, the J call TRBJ2-7, with D unclear. Deletions cut 0 bases from V and 2 bases from J, with 8 bases between. The CDR3 extends over 14 amino acids. Germline V gives CDR1 LGHDT, CDR2 YNNKEL (reference sequence). The CDR3 region has the DNA TGTGCCAGCAGCCAAGAGGGCTATCCCTACGAGCAGTACTTC. This codes for CASSQEGYPYEQYF.

This clonotype was counted between two and nine times. The gene calls are TRBV10-3 and TRBJ1-5, with D possibly TRBD1 on 6 matching bases. Trimming stripped 0 bases from V and 6 bases from J, with 9 bases between. The germline V gene has CDR1 ENHRY and CDR2 SYGVKD. CDR3 size: 14 residues. Here the CDR3 DNA reads TGTGCCATCAGTGAGTCGGTAGGGGGTCAGCCCCAGCATTTT. It is translated as CAISESVGGQPQHF.

This clonotype was counted ten times or more. The V and J genes are TRBV20-1 and TRBJ2-4; D not certain. V was trimmed by 3 bases and J by 0 bases, leaving 3 bases between them. Per germline, CDR1 DFQATT and CDR2 SNEGSKA (reference sequence). The CDR3 is made up of 12 amino acids. The CDR3 coding sequence is TGCAGTGCTAGCCTAGCCAAAAACATTCAGTACTTC. It yields the protein CSASLAKNIQYF.

CDR3 nucleotide sequence: TGTGCCAGCAGCACGGTGAGAAGCTATGGCTACACCTTC. Translating gives CASSTVRSYGYTF. The rearrangement links TRBV27 to TRBJ1-2, with unresolved D. The CDR3 has 13 residues. Trimming took off 6 bases at V and 4 bases at J, with 12 bases between the two ends. Germline loops: CDR1 MNHEY, CDR2 SMNVEV (reference sequence).

The V and J genes are TRBV29-1 and TRBJ2-4; the match to TRBD1 covers 9 bases. Gene TRBJ2-7 matches the end of the DNA better, so the J call may be wrong. The CDR3 has 15 amino acids. Germline V CDR1 and CDR2: SQVTM, ANQGSEA. The CDR3 loop reads CSATLRGQGPYEQYF. For the CDR3, the DNA is TGCAGCGCCACCCTTCGGGGACAGGGTCCCTACGAGCAGTACTTC.